This entry features one T cell receptor beta chain sequence. The antigen remains undetermined. The CDR3 runs 12 residues. Trimming stripped 5 bases from V and 4 bases from J, with 8 bases between. This sample is part of a study of T cell repertoires in cytomegalovirus infection. Study-level results: Carriers of CMV plus the relevant HLA were identified by cumulative public TCR beta family frequency.

TCRdb re-analysed the reads in MiXCR, keeping a single row per CDR3 protein. Of approximately 730,000 distinct CDR3 sequences listed, roughly 33% are singletons. The sequence derives from a human donor in good health (CMV status not recorded). Some clones in this sample may be carry-over from other donors' samples. The sample consisted of cultured PBMCs, taken from culture after CMV antigen stimulation. The V gene is TRBV12-3 or TRBV12-4, the J gene TRBJ1-2; the D is unclear. CDR3 sequence: CASSRAGYGYTF. The DNA of the CDR3 is TGTGCCAGCAGTAGGGCTGGCTATGGCTACACCTTC.